Sequencing of this T cell receptor (beta chain) was carried out in a study of blood T cell repertoires in COVID-19. The CDR3 loop spans 18 amino acids. Per the germline V gene, CDR1 is LNHDA and CDR2 is SQIVND (reference sequence). V gave up 5 bases and J gave up 1 base; unmatched junction bases: 16. This table comes from immunoSEQ multiplex PCR, and its TCRdb copy is limited to in-frame clones, with some not included. Seen here are around 230,000 clones, approximately 78% observed once, and the top ten hold 9.5% to 15%. The V and J genes are TRBV19 and TRBJ1-1, with 7 bases aligning to TRBD1. Sequenced: peripheral blood. The clonotype comes from a woman aged 60-75 years with active or convalescent COVID-19. In nucleotides, the CDR3 is TGTGCCAGTAGTGGGGAGTCCGGACAGGCCCGACGGAACACTGAAGCTTTCTTT. Translation gives CASSGESGQARRNTEAFF.